This T cell receptor (beta chain) was obtained from a study of cytomegalovirus exposure and HLA in healthy donors. Study conclusions and caveats: No immune exposure information besides CMV serostatus was available. For most subjects, TCR beta sequences were reported to predict HLA-A and HLA-B alleles with accuracy.

Looked up from germline, CDR1 is KGHSH and CDR2 is LQKENI. The CDR3 runs to 14 residues. Losses at the gene ends were 3 bases for V and 4 bases for J; bases not matched to a gene: 2. Amplification used 60 Vbeta primers and 13 Jbeta primers. The assay was immunoSEQ multiplex PCR, and TCRdb's table has in-frame clones only and misses some. The sample shows approximately 92,000 clones, 65% to 90% of them seen only once. In regard to this clone: Its specificity is unknown.

Samples came from healthy bone marrow donors. The V call is TRBV18, the J call TRBJ1-4; 7 nucleotides agree with TRBD1. The sample taken for sequencing was PBMCs. This TCR came from a woman in her seventies in good health and CMV-seropositive. DNA of the CDR3: TGTGCCAGCTCACCGACAGGGTTTAATGAAAAACTGTTTTTT. Amino acid sequence: CASSPTGFNEKLFF.